Below are 3 T cell receptor beta chains sequenced from a single sample in a study of radiation and T cells in renal cell carcinoma. Treatment denoted: 15 Gy SBRT to primary tumor, nephrectomy 4 weeks later. Generated by immunoSEQ multiplex PCR, the TCRdb table keeps only in-frame clones and is missing some. The sample has approximately 18,000 clones; roughly 62% are singletons. Material: tumor tissue, obtained from a patient whose treatment included radiotherapy and nephrectomy. Receptor source: a woman in her 70s with renal cell carcinoma.

The CDR3 sequence: CASSLMRGSQPDTQYF. The CDR3 DNA is TGTGCCAGCAGCTTAATGCGGGGGTCCCAGCCAGATACGCAGTATTTT. The V gene is TRBV13, the J gene TRBJ2-3, with 7 bases identical to TRBD2. The CDR3 runs to 16 residues. Germline-derived CDR1 and CDR2 are PRHDT and FYEKMQ (reference sequence). After removal of 2 bases from V and 4 bases from J, the junction contained 9 bases not matched to a gene.

V gene TRBV28 combines with J gene TRBJ1-1; D possibly corresponds to TRBD1 (5 bases). This CDR3 comprises 11 residues. CDR1 is MDHEN and CDR2 is SYDVKM in the germline V gene. Trimming removed 7 bases at V and 10 bases at J, with 13 bases between. The chain's CDR3 is CASNLWGSAFF. The CDR3 DNA reads TGTGCCAGCAACTTGTGGGGCTCAGCTTTCTTT. Filled out from reference TRBV28 and TRBJ1-1, the complete variable domain reads DVKVTQSSRYLVKRTGEKVFLECVQDMDHENMFWYRQDPGLGLRLIYFSYDVKMKEKGDIPEGYSVSREKKERFSLILESASTNQTSMYLCASNLWGSAFFGQGTRLTVV.

This clone was recorded a few times. This sequence joins TRBV25-1 and TRBJ1-5; D may be TRBD1 (6 bases). Per germline, CDR1 MGHDK and CDR2 SYGVNS. The CDR3 runs to 13 residues. V shed 6 bases and J shed 6 bases, with 12 bases lying between them. In DNA form, the CDR3 reads TGTGCCAGCAGCGACGGACAGAGTCAGCCCCAGCATTTT. The encoded protein is CASSDGQSQPQHF.